The 29 T cell receptor beta chains below were found in one sample sequenced in a study of blood T cell repertoires in COVID-19. This table comes from immunoSEQ multiplex PCR, and its TCRdb copy is limited to in-frame clones, with some not included. The repertoire includes 200,000 to 250,000 clones, roughly nine tenths of them detected once, and 10% sits in the top ten. The sample consisted of peripheral blood. All receptors come from a woman aged 45-65 years with COVID-19, enrolled during active disease.

This chain links TRBV5-1 with TRBJ2-4, with TRBD1 as a possible D gene (5 bases). Germline CDR1 and CDR2: SGHRS and YFSETQ. The ends were cut back, 0 bases at V and 2 bases at J, with 12 bases in the middle. The CDR3 runs to 16 residues. The CDR3: CASSLVTGSPKNIQYF. The CDR3 DNA follows: TGCGCCAGCAGCTTGGTTACAGGTTCCCCCAAAAACATTCAGTACTTC.

The chain uses TRBV29-1 and TRBJ2-4, with 7 bases lining up with TRBD2. Germline CDR1 SQVTM, CDR2 ANQGSEA. The CDR3 spans 13 residues. The CDR3: CSGGEGAKNIQYF. For the CDR3, the DNA is TGCAGTGGGGGGGAGGGTGCCAAAAACATTCAGTACTTC.

This clone showed up just once. The CDR3 nucleotides read TGTGCCAGCAAACGGGACACTGAAGCTTTCTTT. Translation gives CASKRDTEAFF. V gene TRBV25-1 combines with J gene TRBJ1-1; no reliable D call. CDR1 and CDR2 (germline): MGHDK, SYGVNS. Trimming removed 7 bases from V and 3 bases from J, with 6 bases in between. This CDR3 has 11 amino acids.

The count of this clone is one. The V gene is TRBV30, the J gene TRBJ2-1, with 10 bases aligning to TRBD1. CDR3 size: 14 residues. J was trimmed by 9 bases and V by 3 bases; bases with no gene match: 8. Germline assignment: CDR1 GTSNPN and CDR2 SVGIG (reference sequence). CDR3 bases: TGTGCCTGGAGCATGACAGGGGGCCGGGGTGAGCAGTTCTTC. Translating gives CAWSMTGGRGEQFF.

The chain carries TRBV9 and TRBJ1-4, with a weak D call TRBD1 (5 bases). Germline V gives CDR1 SGDLS, CDR2 YYNGEE. The germline V and J ends were trimmed by 4 bases and 10 bases, with 17 bases remaining between them. The CDR3 extends over 14 amino acids. The DNA for the CDR3 is TGTGCCAGCAGCCCCGGGACTTCGGTAGGAAAACTGTTTTTT. It codes for CASSPGTSVGKLFF.

V is TRBV12-5 and J is TRBJ2-4, with 9 nucleotides matching TRBD1. V shed 3 bases, J shed 4 bases, and the junction held 1 base outside the gene matches. Germline CDR1 LGHNT, CDR2 FRNRAP. The CDR3 runs to 14 residues. CDR3 residues: CASGFGQGKNIQYF. The DNA for the CDR3 is TGTGCTAGTGGTTTTGGACAGGGGAAAAACATTCAGTACTTC.

This clone was seen more than once but under ten times. This rearrangement joins TRBV30 to TRBJ1-2; perhaps TRBD1 as D (5 bases). This CDR3 contains 12 residues. Germline CDR1 is GTSNPN and CDR2 is SVGIG (reference sequence). With 3 bases removed from V and 7 bases from J, the gap between germline ends came to 12 bases. The CDR3 sequence is CAWRRGWFGYTF. CDR3 bases: TGTGCCTGGAGGCGGGGGTGGTTTGGCTACACCTTC.

The V gene is TRBV5-8, the J gene TRBJ2-3; the match to TRBD1 covers 10 bases. Per the germline V gene, CDR1 is SGHTS and CDR2 is YDEGEE. There are 19 residues in the CDR3. Trimming removed 6 bases from V and 2 bases from J; junction bases left unmatched: 18. The CDR3 DNA is TGTGCCAGCAACGCTTGGGGCCGGAGGACAGGGGGTTCCACAGATACGCAGTATTTT. Translation: CASNAWGRRTGGSTDTQYF.

The chain is built from TRBV7-9 and TRBJ2-7; tentative D call: TRBD1 (5 bases). The CDR3 consists of 14 residues. Trimming took off 6 bases at V and 1 base at J, with 13 bases between the two ends. Germline CDR1 reads SEHNR; CDR2 reads FQNEAQ (reference sequence). CDR3 DNA sequence: TGTGCCAGCAGTGACAGCCTGGGATCCTACGAGCAGTACGTC. Translating it yields CASSDSLGSYEQYV.

Only a few counts were recorded for this clone. V and J are TRBV29-1 and TRBJ2-7, with TRBD1 matching over 8 bases. The CDR3 contains 14 residues. With V trimmed by 5 bases and J by 2 bases, 8 bases remained unmatched. The germline V gene has CDR1 SQVTM and CDR2 ANQGSEA. The CDR3 region is CSVPGQGKAYEQYF. CDR3 nucleotides: TGCAGCGTTCCTGGACAGGGAAAGGCCTACGAGCAGTACTTC.

The V and J genes are TRBV6-5 and TRBJ1-2; no reliable D call. This CDR3 spans 14 amino acids. CDR1 is MNHEY and CDR2 is SVGAGI in the germline V gene. Trimming stripped 2 bases from V and 5 bases from J, with 12 bases between. The CDR3 reads CASSYAGNGYGYTF. The CDR3 DNA is TGTGCCAGCAGTTACGCCGGGAATGGGTATGGCTACACCTTC.

J is TRBJ1-6 and V is TRBV15, with a possible D match to TRBD1 (6 bases). The V gene lost 9 bases and the J gene lost 9 bases, with 18 bases spanning the gap. This CDR3 is built from 14 residues. Germline-derived CDR1 and CDR2 are LNHNV and YYDKDF (reference sequence). CDR3 protein: CATETGSFGSPLHF. The DNA of the CDR3 is TGTGCCACTGAAACAGGGAGTTTCGGTTCACCCCTCCACTTT.

The gene calls are TRBV7-2 and TRBJ2-7; TRBD2 agrees at 9 bases. V trimming: 1 base; J trimming: 4 bases; junction bases outside the gene matches: 14. This CDR3 comprises 18 residues. Germline-derived CDR1 and CDR2 are SGHTA and FQGNSA. DNA of the CDR3: TGTGCCAGCAGCTTAGTGGGTGGCAGGAGACTAGCGGCTTACGAGCAGTACTTC. It encodes CASSLVGGRRLAAYEQYF.

The genes are TRBV24-1 and TRBJ2-7, with TRBD1 as a possible D gene (5 bases). This CDR3 is built from 14 residues. V was shortened by 9 bases and J by 6 bases, with 20 bases between the two germline ends. Germline CDR1 and CDR2: KGHDR and SFDVKD. The CDR3 reads CATPWGPYPCEQYV. Here the CDR3 DNA reads TGTGCCACCCCTTGGGGCCCCTACCCGTGCGAGCAGTACGTC.

The rearrangement joins TRBV7-9 to TRBJ2-7, with 7 bases that match TRBD1. The CDR3 consists of 14 residues. Germline V gene sequence: CDR1 SEHNR, CDR2 FQNEAQ (reference sequence). J gave up 4 bases and V 5 bases, and 8 bases lay outside the gene matches. CDR3 protein: CASSPRDRLYEQYF. In nucleotides, the CDR3 is TGTGCCAGCAGCCCCCGGGACAGACTATACGAGCAGTACTTC.

The sample holds one count of this clone. The chain employs TRBV30 and TRBJ1-2; D remains unclear. V shed 4 bases and J shed 2 bases, with 8 bases lying between them. The CDR3 consists of 12 residues. From germline, CDR1 is GTSNPN and CDR2 SVGIG (reference sequence). Here the CDR3 reads CAWNAENYGYTF. Written as DNA, the CDR3 is TGTGCCTGGAATGCTGAGAACTATGGCTACACCTTC.

The CDR3 DNA follows: TGTGCCAGCAGCCAAGATGAACATTCGCAGTTCTTC. Protein product: CASSQDEHSQFF. This sequence joins TRBV3-1 (or the pseudogene TRBV3-2) and TRBJ2-1, with D unresolved. This CDR3 is 12 amino acids long. V was clipped by 0 bases and J by 12 bases, with 9 bases between them. Germline CDR1 is LGHDT and CDR2 is YNNKEL (reference sequence).

The rearrangement joins TRBV5-6 to TRBJ1-5, with 10 nucleotides matching TRBD1. The germline V gene has CDR1 SGHDT and CDR2 YYEEEE. Trimming cost V 4 bases and J 5 bases; bases outside gene matches: 6. This CDR3 has 15 residues. The CDR3 DNA is TGTGCCAGCAGCCGGGACAGGGGTAGACATCAGCCCCAGCATTTT. Amino acids: CASSRDRGRHQPQHF.

This chain connects TRBV5-1 to TRBJ2-5, with unresolved D. The CDR3 extends over 14 amino acids. Trimming shortened V by 5 bases and J by 4 bases, and 15 bases separated the two germline ends. Germline assignment: CDR1 SGHRS and CDR2 YFSETQ. Here the CDR3 reads CASSYDTGGETQYF. As DNA, the CDR3 is TGCGCCAGCAGTTATGACACCGGTGGAGAGACCCAGTACTTC.

In this sample, this clone turned up once. The chain links TRBV7-9 to TRBJ2-7; TRBD2 matches 10 bases. Germline CDR1 and CDR2: SEHNR and FQNEAQ (reference sequence). V lost 1 base to trimming and J lost 11 bases; unmatched junction nucleotides: 11. The length of the CDR3 is 15 residues. CDR3 nucleotides: TGTGCCAGCAGCTTAGTTTCTAGCGGGGGAAGGAGAGAGTACGTC. As protein: CASSLVSSGGRREYV.

In this sample, this clone turned up a few times. DNA of the CDR3: TGTGCCAGCTCAGGGGGGAACTTGAACACTGAAGCTTTCTTT. This encodes CASSGGNLNTEAFF. The rearrangement links TRBV18 to TRBJ1-1; D may be TRBD1 (5 bases). Trimming left V 5 bases short and J 0 bases short, with 10 bases between. This CDR3 is 14 amino acids long. The germline gives CDR1 KGHSH, CDR2 LQKENI.

This clone was seen only once. The V call is TRBV6-6, the J call TRBJ1-5; 10 positions agree with TRBD1. Germline V gene sequence: CDR1 MNHNY, CDR2 SVGAGI (reference sequence). The length of the CDR3 is 15 residues. With 5 bases clipped from V and 4 bases from J, the junction kept 5 bases outside the gene matches. The CDR3 spells CASSQGGQGNQPQHF. In DNA, the CDR3 is TGTGCCAGCAGTCAAGGGGGACAGGGGAATCAGCCCCAGCATTTT.

The chain combines TRBV24-1 with TRBJ2-6, with a tentative D call TRBD1 (6 bases). Germline assignment: CDR1 KGHDR and CDR2 SFDVKD. Trimming took 2 bases from V and 0 from J, leaving 16 bases between them. This CDR3 spans 19 amino acids. The CDR3 spells CATSDSGRGLHSGANVLTF. DNA of the CDR3: TGTGCCACCAGTGATTCTGGCAGGGGTCTCCACTCTGGGGCCAACGTCCTGACTTTC.

With regard to this clone: At one of its ends the junction is not consistent with the germline gene, which may arise from a read error. The chain recombines TRBV12-3 or TRBV12-4 with TRBJ1-1; D is ambiguous. The CDR3 has 12 residues. The CDR3 nucleotides read TGTGCCAGCAGTTTACGGAACCTAGAAGGTTTCTTT. Encoded protein: CASSLRNLEGFF.

This chain links TRBV18 with TRBJ2-2, with 8 positions matching TRBD1. This CDR3 has 16 amino acids. V dropped 1 base and J dropped 4; count of bases not matched to a gene: 5. Germline assignment: CDR1 KGHSH and CDR2 LQKENI. CDR3 in amino acids: CASSPRRTGSTGELFF. In DNA form, the CDR3 reads TGTGCCAGCTCACCACGAAGGACAGGGAGCACCGGGGAGCTGTTTTTT. The full variable domain, rest sourced from reference TRBV18 and TRBJ2-2, is NAGVMQNPRHLVRRRGQEARLRCSPMKGHSHVYWYRQLPEEGLKFMVYLQKENIIDESGMPKERFSAEFPKEGPSILRIQQVVRGDSAAYFCASSPRRTGSTGELFFGEGSRLTVL.

V is TRBV20-1 and J is TRBJ2-7, with TRBD2 as a possible D gene (5 bases). The CDR3 sequence is 14 residues long. With 3 bases removed from V and 2 bases from J, the gap between germline ends came to 14 bases. Germline CDR1 DFQATT, CDR2 SNEGSKA (reference sequence). In nucleotides, the CDR3 is TGCAGTGCTAGTAGTCCTAGCCTCACCTACGAGCAGTACTTC. Translation gives CSASSPSLTYEQYF.

The chain has TRBV4-3 and TRBJ2-2; TRBD2 matches at 8 bases. Germline values: CDR1 LGHNA, CDR2 YSLEER. The CDR3 contains 16 residues. Trimming removed 0 bases from V and 6 bases from J; junction bases left unmatched: 6. The CDR3 bases are TGCGCCAGCAGCCAAGATCTTGCGGGGGGTGCCGGGGAGCTGTTTTTT. It encodes CASSQDLAGGAGELFF.

V usage is TRBV24-1 and J usage is TRBJ1-3; TRBD1 aligns across 10 bases. Unmatched junction bases numbered 5, after V lost 2 bases and J lost 2 bases. The CDR3 consists of 17 residues. Germline assignment: CDR1 KGHDR and CDR2 SFDVKD. CDR3 DNA: TGTGCCACCAGTGATTCCCAAGACAGGGGGCCTGGAAACACCATATATTTT. This sequence encodes CATSDSQDRGPGNTIYF.

The chain is built from TRBV7-6 and TRBJ1-4, with D tentatively TRBD1 (5 bases). CDR1 SGHVS and CDR2 FNYEAQ come from the germline V gene. This CDR3 region has 19 residues. Trimming stripped 1 base from V and 0 bases from J, with 18 bases between. In DNA form, the CDR3 reads TGTGCCAGCAGCTTAGAGATGGACAACCCATCAGCAACTAATGAAAAACTGTTTTTT. Its translation: CASSLEMDNPSATNEKLFF.